Below are 17 T cell receptor beta chains sequenced from a single sample in a study of blood T cell repertoires in COVID-19. Repertoires were generated with immunoSEQ multiplex PCR, while TCRdb's copy carries only in-frame clones and drops some. The sample contains hundreds of thousands of clones, 82% of which appear only once. The material sequenced was PBMCs or T cells enriched from blood (not recorded which). The receptors stem from a woman aged 60 to 75 who had recovered from COVID-19.

This sequence joins TRBV3-1 (or the pseudogene TRBV3-2) and TRBJ2-1; a possible D gene is TRBD2 (5 bases). The V gene's germline CDR1 is LGHDT and CDR2 YNNKEL (reference sequence). The V and J ends lost 5 bases and 9 bases respectively, with 11 bases between them. The CDR3 has 12 residues. The DNA for the CDR3 is TGTGCCAGCAGCTCACTAGGAGCTGAGCAGTTCTTC. This gives the protein CASSSLGAEQFF.

The chain is built from TRBV29-1 and TRBJ2-2; no clear D. The CDR3 covers 12 residues. In germline, CDR1 is SQVTM, CDR2 ANQGSEA. Trimming removed 2 bases from V and 1 base from J, with 2 bases in between. The DNA of the CDR3 is TGCAGCGTTGAACGGAACACCGGGGAGCTGTTTTTT. This sequence encodes CSVERNTGELFF.

This clone was counted only a few times. This chain connects TRBV19 to TRBJ2-4, with TRBD1 matching over 9 bases. The germline CDR1 and CDR2 sequences are LNHDA and SQIVND (reference sequence). With V trimmed by 4 bases and J by 5 bases, 6 bases remained unmatched. The CDR3 covers 15 residues. The CDR3 reads CASSKMDRGENIQYF. The CDR3, as DNA: TGTGCCAGTAGTAAAATGGACAGGGGCGAAAACATTCAGTACTTC.

The chain combines TRBV5-1 with TRBJ1-6; TRBD1 is a possible D gene (6 bases). Germline CDR1 is SGHRS and CDR2 is YFSETQ. V was cut by 5 bases and J by 7 bases, with 16 bases left in between. The CDR3 is made up of 15 amino acids. The CDR3 region has the DNA TGCGCCAGCAGTCCACAGGGCCTCCCGAATTCACCCCTCCACTTT. It translates to CASSPQGLPNSPLHF. The variable domain in full, with the rest retrieved from reference TRBV5-1 and TRBJ1-6, is KAGVTQTPRYLIKTRGQQVTLSCSPISGHRSVSWYQQTPGQGLQFLFEYFSETQRNKGNFPGRFSGRQFSNSRSEMNVSTLELGDSALYLCASSPQGLPNSPLHFGNGTRLTVT.

V gene TRBV19 combines with J gene TRBJ1-6, with D perhaps matching TRBD1 (5 bases). Per the germline V gene, CDR1 is LNHDA and CDR2 is SQIVND (reference sequence). With 2 bases removed from V and 10 bases from J, the gap between germline ends came to 9 bases. The CDR3 covers 13 residues. The CDR3 DNA reads as TGTGCCAGTAGTATACAGGGAGGCTCACCCCTCCACTTT. As protein: CASSIQGGSPLHF.

This chain connects TRBV6-5 to TRBJ1-1; D call uncertain. V was pared by 1 base and J by 2 bases, with 11 bases between. Germline assignment: CDR1 MNHEY and CDR2 SVGAGI. The CDR3 covers 15 residues. Written as DNA, the CDR3 is TGTGCCAGCAGTTACTTCGGACTGCCTAACACTGAAGCTTTCTTT. Translated, it gives CASSYFGLPNTEAFF.

The chain joins TRBV3-1 (or the pseudogene TRBV3-2) to TRBJ2-1, with 12 positions matching TRBD2. Germline loops: CDR1 LGHDT, CDR2 YNNKEL (reference sequence). The CDR3 runs to 17 residues. The J segment lost 7 bases and the V segment lost 1 base, leaving 8 bases of the junction unmatched. The CDR3 DNA sequence: TGTGCCAGCAGCCAAGGGTCTAGCGGGAGGGCTCGAAATGAGCAGTTCTTC. Translated, it gives CASSQGSSGRARNEQFF.

The CDR3 bases are TGTGCCAGCAGACCCGGACAGATCGACACTGAAGCTTTCTTT. Translation gives CASRPGQIDTEAFF. The V and J genes are TRBV6-6 and TRBJ1-1; D is perhaps TRBD1 (6 bases). The CDR3 has 14 residues. Germline V gene lookup returns CDR1 MNHNY and CDR2 SVGAGI (reference sequence). V lost 6 bases to trimming and J lost 3 bases, with 14 bases between them.

The table lists this clone with a count of one. This chain links TRBV5-1 with TRBJ1-3; D is possibly TRBD1 (6 bases). V shed 6 bases and J shed 0 bases, with 19 bases lying between them. The CDR3 has 17 amino acids. The V gene's germline CDR1 is SGHRS and CDR2 YFSETQ. CDR3 DNA sequence: TGCGCCAGCAACCCGGGGGGGGGCTATCTCTCTGGAAACACCATATATTTT. Encoded protein: CASNPGGGYLSGNTIYF.

The V call is TRBV6-2 or TRBV6-3, the J call TRBJ1-5; TRBD1 agrees at 8 bases. CDR1 is MNHEY, CDR2 SVGEGT, per germline. The V gene end was trimmed by 6 bases and the J gene end by 3 bases; junction bases not matched to a gene: 10. The CDR3 length is 16 residues. The CDR3 DNA reads as TGTGCCAGCAGCCCTTTTGGACAGGGCCTCAATCAGCCCCAGCATTTT. This gives the protein CASSPFGQGLNQPQHF.

V is TRBV19 and J is TRBJ1-3; D not certain. Germline V gene sequence: CDR1 LNHDA, CDR2 SQIVND (reference sequence). Trimming stripped 3 bases from V and 3 bases from J, with 15 bases between. The length of the CDR3 is 16 residues. CDR3 region: CASSMVSGRLGNTIYF. The CDR3 nucleotides are TGTGCCAGTAGTATGGTAAGCGGACGACTTGGAAACACCATATATTTT.

V gene TRBV19 combines with J gene TRBJ2-7; 7 nucleotides match TRBD2. CDR1 LNHDA and CDR2 SQIVND come from the germline V gene (reference sequence). J lost 2 bases, V lost 9 bases, and 10 bases had no gene match. The CDR3 runs 14 residues. CDR3 region: CARKMGGHPYEQYF. The CDR3 coding sequence is TGTGCCAGGAAAATGGGAGGGCATCCCTACGAGCAGTACTTC.

V and J are TRBV14 and TRBJ1-1, with 8 bases identical to TRBD1. V lost 4 bases and J lost 1; bases outside the gene matches: 8. CDR1 is SGHDN, CDR2 FVKESK, per germline. CDR3 length: 16 residues. CDR3 residues: CASSPMAGGRNTEAFF. The CDR3 DNA sequence: TGTGCCAGCAGCCCCATGGCAGGGGGCCGGAACACTGAAGCTTTCTTT.

The chain carries TRBV27 and TRBJ2-7; 11 bases line up with TRBD2. Germline assignment: CDR1 MNHEY and CDR2 SMNVEV (reference sequence). There are 14 residues in the CDR3. The V segment lost 4 bases and the J segment 2 bases; nucleotides outside the gene matches: 1. The CDR3 bases are TGTGCCAGCAGTTGGGGACTAGCGGCCTACGAGCAGTACTTC. Its translation is CASSWGLAAYEQYF.

This chain joins TRBV3-1 (or the pseudogene TRBV3-2) and TRBJ1-4, with D uncertain. The CDR3 consists of 14 residues. Looked up from germline, CDR1 is LGHDT and CDR2 is YNNKEL (reference sequence). Between the trimmed V and J ends, which lost 0 bases and 11 bases, there was a span of 13 bases. The CDR3 here is CASSQDSSVTKLFF. The CDR3 DNA sequence: TGTGCCAGCAGCCAAGATAGCTCCGTCACCAAACTGTTTTTT.

The chain employs TRBV30 and TRBJ2-2; D gene unclear. CDR3 length: 13 amino acids. Per the germline V gene, CDR1 is GTSNPN and CDR2 is SVGIG (reference sequence). V lost 7 bases and J 0 bases, leaving 9 bases between the germline ends. The DNA for the CDR3 is TGTGCCTACGCCAGTGCGAACACCGGGGAGCTGTTTTTT. Its translation is CAYASANTGELFF.

The chain uses TRBV27 and TRBJ2-1; 13 nucleotides line up with TRBD2. The germline V gene encodes CDR1 MNHEY and CDR2 SMNVEV (reference sequence). The CDR3 is 17 amino acids. J lost 7 bases, V lost 5 bases, and 11 bases had no gene match. The CDR3 region is CASSQTSGGQRGNEQFF. The CDR3 DNA sequence: TGTGCCAGCAGTCAGACTAGCGGGGGGCAACGGGGGAATGAGCAGTTCTTC.